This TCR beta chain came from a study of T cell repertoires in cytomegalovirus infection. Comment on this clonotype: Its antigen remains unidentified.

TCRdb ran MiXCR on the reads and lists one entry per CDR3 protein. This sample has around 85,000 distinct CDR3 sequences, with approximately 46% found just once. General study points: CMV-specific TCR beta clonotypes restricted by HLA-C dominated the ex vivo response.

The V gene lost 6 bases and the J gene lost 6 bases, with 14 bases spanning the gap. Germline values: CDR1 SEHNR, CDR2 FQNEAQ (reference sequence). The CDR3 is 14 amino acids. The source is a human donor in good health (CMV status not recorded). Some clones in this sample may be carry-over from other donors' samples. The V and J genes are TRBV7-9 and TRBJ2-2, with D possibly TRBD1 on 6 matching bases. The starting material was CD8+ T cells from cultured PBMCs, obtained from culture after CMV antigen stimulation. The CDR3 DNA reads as TGTGCCAGCAGATCGGACAGTAAGGCCGGGGAGCTGTTTTTT. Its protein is CASRSDSKAGELFF.